A single sample is the source of the 18 T cell receptor beta chains below, sequenced in a study of blood T cell repertoires in COVID-19. TCRdb's table, derived via immunoSEQ multiplex PCR, lists solely in-frame clones and lacks some. The sample contains nearly 250,000 clones, around nine tenths of which appear only once. The sample was peripheral blood. The receptors were sampled from a woman aged 55-69 years who had recovered from COVID-19.

The rearrangement uses TRBV18 and TRBJ2-1, with D perhaps matching TRBD1 (5 bases). CDR1 and CDR2 (germline): KGHSH, LQKENI. The CDR3 runs 16 residues. Trimming took off 1 base at V and 7 bases at J, with 17 bases between the two ends. The chain's CDR3 is CASSPRTSTKGNEQFF. The CDR3 nucleotides read TGTGCCAGCTCACCACGGACATCCACGAAAGGGAATGAGCAGTTCTTC. Using reference TRBV18 and TRBJ2-1 for the parts outside the CDR3, the full variable domain is NAGVMQNPRHLVRRRGQEARLRCSPMKGHSHVYWYRQLPEEGLKFMVYLQKENIIDESGMPKERFSAEFPKEGPSILRIQQVVRGDSAAYFCASSPRTSTKGNEQFFGPGTRLTVL.

Of note for this clone: Other DNA sequences in this specimen translate into the identical CDR3. The rearrangement links TRBV7-2 to TRBJ2-6, with TRBD2 matching over 8 bases. Trimming cost V 5 bases and J 2 bases; bases outside gene matches: 2. Germline assignment: CDR1 SGHTA and CDR2 FQGNSA. This CDR3 comprises 15 residues. The CDR3 loop is CASSPGGAGANVLTF. CDR3 DNA: TGTGCCAGCAGCCCCGGGGGGGCTGGGGCCAACGTCCTGACTTTC.

The V gene is TRBV28, the J gene TRBJ1-5, with D possibly being TRBD1 (6 bases). The CDR3 covers 12 residues. Germline V gene lookup returns CDR1 MDHEN and CDR2 SYDVKM. With 7 bases removed from V and 5 bases from J, the gap between germline ends came to 9 bases. The CDR3 DNA is TGTGCCAGCAATCCAGGGGATCAGCCCCAGCATTTT. It encodes CASNPGDQPQHF.

The chain combines TRBV6-5 with TRBJ2-7, with D perhaps matching TRBD1 (6 bases). This CDR3 has 14 residues. Germline V gives CDR1 MNHEY, CDR2 SVGAGI. V lost 6 bases, J lost 5 bases, and 17 bases lay in between. The CDR3 here is CASRGAGWENEQYF. The CDR3 region has the DNA TGTGCCAGCAGGGGGGCAGGGTGGGAGAACGAGCAGTACTTC.

This clone has more than one count but fewer than ten. The chain links TRBV5-4 to TRBJ2-5; 13 bases match TRBD2. Germline CDR1 and CDR2: SGHNT and YYREEE (reference sequence). V lost 4 bases and J lost 3; bases outside the gene matches: 6. This CDR3 is 16 amino acids long. CDR3 residues: CASSRGLAGEKETQYF. The CDR3 bases are TGTGCCAGCAGCCGCGGACTAGCGGGGGAAAAAGAGACCCAGTACTTC.

V and J are TRBV7-9 and TRBJ1-5; no firm D call. This CDR3 has 12 residues. The V end lost 5 bases, the J end lost 4 bases, and 6 bases lay between the germline ends. Per the germline V gene, CDR1 is SEHNR and CDR2 is FQNEAQ (reference sequence). CDR3 DNA sequence: TGTGCCAGCAGCCAACAAAATCAGCCCCAGCATTTT. Translation gives CASSQQNQPQHF.

V gene TRBV9 combines with J gene TRBJ2-7; D might be TRBD1 (6 bases). Trimming took 4 bases from V and 5 from J, leaving 22 bases between them. Germline CDR1 reads SGDLS; CDR2 reads YYNGEE. There are 16 residues in the CDR3. For the CDR3, the DNA is TGTGCCAGCAGCCCACGTAGTTCCTTTACAGGGAACGAGCAGTACTTC. It specifies CASSPRSSFTGNEQYF. Using reference TRBV9 and TRBJ2-7 for the parts outside the CDR3, the full variable domain is DSGVTQTPKHLITATGQRVTLRCSPRSGDLSVYWYQQSLDQGLQFLIQYYNGEERAKGNILERFSAQQFPDLHSELNLSSLELGDSALYFCASSPRSSFTGNEQYFGPGTRLTVT.

The chain combines TRBV15 with TRBJ2-7; 9 bases line up with TRBD2. Germline loops: CDR1 LNHNV, CDR2 YYDKDF (reference sequence). The trim removed 5 bases at V and 6 bases at J, leaving 5 bases unmatched. The CDR3 totals 13 residues. The CDR3: CATSRRTSVEQYF. The CDR3 DNA is TGTGCCACCAGCCGAAGGACTAGCGTCGAGCAGTACTTC. Full variable domain (missing parts from reference TRBV15 and TRBJ2-7): DAMVIQNPRYQVTQFGKPVTLSCSQTLNHNVMYWYQQKSSQAPKLLFHYYDKDFNNEADTPDNFQSRRPNTSFCFLDIRSPGLGDTAMYLCATSRRTSVEQYFGPGTRLTVT.

The V gene is TRBV7-8, the J gene TRBJ1-2; D is unclear. The V gene lost 5 bases and the J gene lost 6 bases, with 13 bases spanning the gap. This CDR3 comprises 13 residues. Germline CDR1 reads SGHVS; CDR2 reads FQNEAQ. The CDR3 here is CASSQTIAHGYTF. DNA of the CDR3: TGTGCCAGCAGCCAGACCATAGCGCATGGCTACACCTTC.

The chain couples TRBV12-3 or TRBV12-4 to TRBJ2-5, with a tentative D call TRBD1 (5 bases). V lost 8 bases, J lost 4 bases, and 11 bases lay in between. This CDR3 contains 12 residues. The DNA for the CDR3 is TGTGCCAGCGTAGGGGTTGGAGAGACCCAGTACTTC. Its translation is CASVGVGETQYF.

The chain couples TRBV19 to TRBJ1-5, with D perhaps TRBD1 (6 bases). Germline assignment: CDR1 LNHDA and CDR2 SQIVND (reference sequence). Trimming left V 3 bases short and J 4 bases short, with 13 bases between. The CDR3 sequence is 15 residues long. This CDR3 is CASSMGHRDNQPQHF. Written as DNA, the CDR3 is TGTGCCAGTAGTATGGGTCACAGGGATAATCAGCCCCAGCATTTT. Using reference TRBV19 and TRBJ1-5 for the parts outside the CDR3, the full variable domain is DGGITQSPKYLFRKEGQNVTLSCEQNLNHDAMYWYRQDPGQGLRLIYYSQIVNDFQKGDIAEGYSVSREKKESFPLTVTSAQKNPTAFYLCASSMGHRDNQPQHFGDGTRLSIL.

This chain connects TRBV19 to TRBJ1-5; D ambiguous. This CDR3 region has 16 residues. The germline CDR1 and CDR2 sequences are LNHDA and SQIVND (reference sequence). With 4 bases removed from V and 5 bases from J, the gap between germline ends came to 18 bases. The CDR3 DNA follows: TGTGCCAGTAGTACCGACCCACACGGGATTTATCAGCCCCAGCATTTT. This translates into CASSTDPHGIYQPQHF.

The CDR3 loop is CASSPTESNYGYTF. CDR3 DNA sequence: TGTGCCAGCAGTCCCACAGAATCTAACTATGGCTACACCTTC. This chain joins TRBV28 and TRBJ1-2; D is unclear. V was clipped by 5 bases and J by 0 bases, with 10 bases between them. Germline-derived CDR1 and CDR2 are MDHEN and SYDVKM. CDR3 length equals 14 residues.

The rearrangement joins TRBV7-9 to TRBJ2-5, with D tentatively TRBD2 (6 bases). The CDR3 is made up of 13 amino acids. V was pared by 0 bases and J by 9 bases, with 11 bases between. The germline CDR1 and CDR2 sequences are SEHNR and FQNEAQ (reference sequence). CDR3 in amino acids: CASSLASGGSQYF. The DNA of the CDR3 is TGTGCCAGCAGCTTAGCTAGTGGGGGGTCCCAGTACTTC.

This chain uses TRBV6-5 with TRBJ2-7; 7 bases are a match to TRBD1. The length of the CDR3 is 13 residues. J gave up 7 bases and V 8 bases, and 11 bases lay outside the gene matches. Per germline, CDR1 MNHEY and CDR2 SVGAGI. CDR3 amino acids: CASGRPTGPEQYF. Written as DNA, the CDR3 is TGTGCCAGCGGCAGACCGACAGGGCCTGAGCAGTACTTC.

J is TRBJ1-1 and V is TRBV6-2 or TRBV6-3; unclear D gene. V gave up 4 bases and J gave up 3 bases, with 9 bases separating them. CDR1 is MNHEY, CDR2 SVGEGT, per germline. This CDR3 has 13 amino acids. DNA of the CDR3: TGTGCCAGCAGTTCCGAGTCTCACACTGAAGCTTTCTTT. Its translation: CASSSESHTEAFF.

In the case of this clone: This sample also contains other DNA sequences that code for the same CDR3. The genes are TRBV28 and TRBJ1-5; D unresolved. Germline lookup yields CDR1 MDHEN and CDR2 SYDVKM. The germline V and J ends were trimmed by 5 bases and 4 bases, with 9 bases remaining between them. The CDR3 totals 13 residues. This CDR3 reads CASSRGRNQPQHF. The DNA for the CDR3 is TGTGCCAGCAGTCGGGGTAGAAATCAGCCCCAGCATTTT.

This clone came up a few times. The chain couples TRBV5-4 to TRBJ1-4, with D maybe TRBD1 (5 bases). Looked up from germline, CDR1 is SGHNT and CDR2 is YYREEE (reference sequence). The CDR3 contains 15 residues. V was pared by 0 bases and J by 5 bases, with 11 bases between. CDR3 amino acids: CASSLGQGQNEKLFF. The CDR3 DNA follows: TGTGCCAGCAGCTTGGGTCAGGGCCAAAATGAAAAACTGTTTTTT.